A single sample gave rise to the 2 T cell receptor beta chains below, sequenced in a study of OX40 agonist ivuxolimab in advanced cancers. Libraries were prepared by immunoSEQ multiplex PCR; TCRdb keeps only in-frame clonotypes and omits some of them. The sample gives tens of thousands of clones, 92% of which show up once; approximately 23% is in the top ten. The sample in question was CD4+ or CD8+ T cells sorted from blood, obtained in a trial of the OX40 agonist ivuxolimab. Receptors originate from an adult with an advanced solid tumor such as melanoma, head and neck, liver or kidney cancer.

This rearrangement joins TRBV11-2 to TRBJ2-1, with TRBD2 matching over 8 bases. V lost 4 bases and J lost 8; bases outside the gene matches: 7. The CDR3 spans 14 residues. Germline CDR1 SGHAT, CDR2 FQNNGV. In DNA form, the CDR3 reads TGTGCCAGCAGCTCCAGCGGGAGTCCCTATGAGCAGTTCTTC. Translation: CASSSSGSPYEQFF.

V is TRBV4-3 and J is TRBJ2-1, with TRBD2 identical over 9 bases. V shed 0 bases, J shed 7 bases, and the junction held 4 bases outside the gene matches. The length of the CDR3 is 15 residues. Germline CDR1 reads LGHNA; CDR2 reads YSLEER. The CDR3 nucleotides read TGCGCCAGCAGCCAAGATCCCGCGGGAGGGAATGAGCAGTTCTTC. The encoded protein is CASSQDPAGGNEQFF.